This T cell receptor (beta chain) was identified in a study of blood T cell repertoires in COVID-19. In the study overall: T cells, B-cell-depleted T cells, or PBMCs supplied cDNA or gDNA.

The data were produced by immunoSEQ multiplex PCR, yet TCRdb's version contains in-frame clones alone and is incomplete. This sample yields 250,000 to 300,000 clones, of which about 86% are seen a single time; roughly 13% belongs to the top ten. The germline CDR1 and CDR2 sequences are MNHGY and SVAAGI. CDR3 size: 15 residues. Trimming removed 4 bases from V and 5 bases from J, with 15 bases in between. The source of this sequence is a woman in her 70s with COVID-19, enrolled during active disease. The chain is built from TRBV6-9 and TRBJ1-5, with D perhaps TRBD1 (6 bases). Sequenced input: peripheral blood. This CDR3 reads CASSSRGQSDQPQHF. The CDR3 region has the DNA TGTGCCAGCAGTTCCCGAGGACAGAGTGATCAGCCCCAGCATTTT.